These T cell receptor beta chains were read from a single sample in a study of identical twins' blood T cells. TCRdb re-derived calls from the 5' RACE reads in MiXCR, one entry per CDR3 protein. The sample includes 400,000 or so distinct CDR3 sequences, under 30% seen only once; the top ten take more than 5.5%. Sample: PBMCs. The receptor set was obtained from a woman between 18 and 50 years old in good health. CDR3s include the opening cysteine and the closing phenylalanine or tryptophan. D genes are given only for firm matches. The listing skips clone size in some rows; elsewhere it reads once, few, many or a size class.

TRBV7-9	.	TRBJ1-6	.	CASSSDRGTLSPLHF	TGTGCCAGCAGCTCCGACCGGGGCACGCTTTCACCCCTCCACTTT
TRBV4-2	many	TRBJ1-4	.	CASSQDLGHSGNEKLFF	TGTGCCAGCAGCCAAGATCTGGGCCACAGTGGTAATGAAAAACTGTTTTTT
TRBV14	.	TRBJ1-1	.	CASSQASREAFF	TGTGCCAGCAGCCAAGCCAGTCGTGAAGCTTTCTTT
TRBV3-1	few	TRBJ1-2	TRBD1	CASSPGTGGIYGYTF	TGTGCCAGCAGCCCCGGGACAGGGGGAATCTATGGCTACACCTTC
TRBV18	once	TRBJ1-5	.	CASSQGTLNSNQPQHF	TGTGCCAGCTCCCAGGGGACACTGAATAGCAATCAGCCCCAGCATTTT
TRBV4-3	.	TRBJ2-2	.	CASSQEMVRLDGELFF	TGCGCCAGCAGCCAAGAGATGGTCAGGTTGGACGGGGAGCTGTTTTTT
TRBV5-5	once	TRBJ1-2	.	CASSLNDLDTSNYDYTF	TGTGCCAGCAGCTTAAACGACTTGGACACCTCTAACTATGACTACACCTTC
TRBV20-1	many	TRBJ1-1	.	CSARDWGGMGGLNTEAFF	TGCAGTGCTAGAGATTGGGGCGGGATGGGTGGTTTGAACACTGAAGCTTTCTTT
TRBV4-3	.	TRBJ2-7	TRBD2	CTSSQGLGIYEQYF	TGCACCAGCAGCCAAGGACTAGGAATCTACGAGCAGTACTTC
TRBV4-1	few	TRBJ1-1	TRBD1	CASSHRQGIRGEAFF	TGCGCCAGCAGCCACAGACAGGGTATAAGGGGTGAAGCTTTCTTT
TRBV11-2	.	TRBJ2-5	TRBD1	CASSLATGGFQETQYF	TGTGCCAGCAGCTTAGCAACAGGGGGGTTCCAAGAGACCCAGTACTTC
TRBV3-1	.	TRBJ1-1	.	CASSRLGGTEAFF	TGTGCCAGCAGCCGGCTTGGGGGCACCGAAGCTTTCTTT
TRBV21-1	once	TRBJ1-1	.	CASSKYDGGEGTEAFF	TGTGCCAGCAGCAAATATGACGGGGGAGAAGGCACTGAAGCTTTCTTT
TRBV27	many	TRBJ2-4	.	CASSDLGSAGKNIQYF	TGTGCCAGCAGTGACTTGGGAAGCGCAGGCAAAAACATTCAGTACTTC
TRBV6-2/TRBV6-3	few	TRBJ2-7	.	CASSYSKGEQYF	TGTGCCAGCAGTTACTCGAAGGGCGAGCAGTACTTC
TRBV29-1	many	TRBJ2-1	TRBD2	CSAIEPGLAYNEQFF	TGCAGCGCAATAGAACCGGGACTAGCATACAATGAGCAGTTCTTC
TRBV4-3	.	TRBJ2-1	.	CTSSQDRAHHNEQFF	TGCACCAGCAGCCAAGATAGAGCGCACCACAATGAGCAGTTCTTC
TRBV12-5	few	TRBJ1-3	.	CASGPGWGASSGNTIYF	TGTGCTAGTGGTCCTGGCTGGGGGGCCAGCTCTGGAAACACCATATATTTT
TRBV4-1	.	TRBJ1-5	TRBD1	CASSHRQGPDQPQHF	TGCGCCAGCAGCCATAGACAGGGTCCAGATCAGCCCCAGCATTTT
TRBV9	.	TRBJ2-1	.	CASSVSAGRTSPYNEQFF	TGTGCCAGCAGCGTAAGTGCGGGGCGAACGTCCCCTTACAATGAGCAGTTCTTC
TRBV20-1	.	TRBJ2-3	.	CSARGKQLVRVDTQYF	TGCAGTGCTAGGGGCAAACAGTTAGTGAGGGTGGATACGCAGTATTTT
TRBV29-1	.	TRBJ1-1	.	CSVDEGTYTEAFF	TGCAGCGTTGACGAGGGAACCTACACTGAAGCTTTCTTT
TRBV11-3	.	TRBJ2-1	.	CASSLGFYNEQFF	TGTGCCAGCAGCTTAGGATTCTACAATGAGCAGTTCTTC
TRBV9	few	TRBJ2-3	TRBD2	CASSVGGLAGPARTDTQYF	TGTGCCAGCAGCGTTGGTGGGCTAGCGGGACCAGCGCGCACAGATACGCAGTATTTT
TRBV10-3	.	TRBJ2-1	.	CAISESWSGRHEQFF	TGTGCCATCAGTGAAAGTTGGTCAGGGAGGCATGAGCAGTTCTTC
TRBV3-1	few	TRBJ1-2	.	CASSQDGRTGYTF	TGTGCCAGCAGCCAAGATGGGCGGACTGGCTACACCTTC
TRBV5-1	.	TRBJ2-2	.	CASSLLQANTGELFF	TGCGCCAGCAGCTTACTCCAGGCGAACACCGGGGAGCTGTTTTTT
TRBV19	.	TRBJ1-1	.	CASSIRGTRATEAFF	TGTGCCAGTAGTATCAGAGGGACGCGGGCCACTGAAGCTTTCTTT
TRBV7-9	.	TRBJ2-7	TRBD2	CASSSTSGSINEQYF	TGTGCCAGCAGCTCGACTAGCGGGAGTATCAACGAGCAGTACTTC
TRBV5-6	few	TRBJ1-5	TRBD1	CASSFRDRGNQPQHF	TGTGCCAGCAGCTTCCGGGACAGGGGAAATCAGCCCCAGCATTTT
TRBV11-2	few	TRBJ1-1	.	CASNRRAGSTEAFF	TGTGCCAGCAACCGGAGGGCCGGTAGCACTGAAGCTTTCTTT
TRBV29-1	.	TRBJ1-1	.	CSVRGVTEAFF	TGCAGCGTTAGAGGGGTAACTGAAGCTTTCTTT
TRBV19	few	TRBJ2-1	.	CASSIRTKGRNEQFF	TGTGCCAGTAGTATACGGACTAAAGGCCGCAATGAGCAGTTCTTC
TRBV7-2	.	TRBJ1-2	.	CASSLRDGYNYGYTF	TGTGCCAGCAGCCTCCGGGACGGATATAACTATGGCTACACCTTC